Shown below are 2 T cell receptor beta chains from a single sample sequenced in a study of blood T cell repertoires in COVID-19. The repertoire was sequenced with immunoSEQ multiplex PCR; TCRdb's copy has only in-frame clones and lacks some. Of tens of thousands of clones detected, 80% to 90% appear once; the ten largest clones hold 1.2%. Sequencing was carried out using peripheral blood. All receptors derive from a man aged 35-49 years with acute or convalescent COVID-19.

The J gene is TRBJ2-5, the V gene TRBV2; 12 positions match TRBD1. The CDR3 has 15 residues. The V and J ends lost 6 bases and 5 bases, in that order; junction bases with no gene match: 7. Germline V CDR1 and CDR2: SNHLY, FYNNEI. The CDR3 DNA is TGTGCCAGCAGCCGGGACAGGGGGCAGTGGGAGACCCAGTACTTC. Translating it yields CASSRDRGQWETQYF. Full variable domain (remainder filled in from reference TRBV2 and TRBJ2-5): EPEVTQTPSHQVTQMGQEVILRCVPISNHLYFYWYRQILGQKVEFLVSFYNNEISEKSEIFDDQFSVERPDGSNFTLKIRSTKLEDSAMYFCASSRDRGQWETQYFGPGTRLLVL.

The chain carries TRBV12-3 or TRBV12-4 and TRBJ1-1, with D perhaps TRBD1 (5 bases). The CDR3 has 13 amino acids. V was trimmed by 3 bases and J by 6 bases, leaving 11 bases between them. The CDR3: CASSLGEAAEAFF. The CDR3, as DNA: TGTGCCAGCAGTTTGGGGGAGGCAGCTGAAGCTTTCTTT.